One and the same sample provided the 9 T cell receptor beta chains below, sequenced in a study of blood T cell repertoires in COVID-19 (dated by TCRdb to 2018 to 2020). Receptor libraries were prepared by the immunoSEQ multiplex PCR assay. Entries here come from immuneACCESS through TCRdb and include only in-frame sequences with V and J called. Some clones fail to appear in such tables; in the studies checked, an unresolved V gene covers under half of the shortfall, and the cause of the remainder is unknown. Counted in this sample were some 30,000 clones; 87% of them appeared once. About 5.8% of the sample is taken by the ten largest. Input material: peripheral blood. The receptor set was obtained from a man in his fifties or sixties with active COVID-19.

The chain joins TRBV7-2 to TRBJ1-1; the D is unclear. Per the germline V gene, CDR1 is SGHTA and CDR2 is FQGNSA. CDR3 length: 13 residues. Trimming removed 5 bases from V and 2 bases from J, with 9 bases in between. In DNA form, the CDR3 reads TGTGCCAGCAGCCCTATGATAAACACTGAAGCTTTCTTT. The encoded protein is CASSPMINTEAFF.

The V and J genes are TRBV2 and TRBJ1-5, with D possibly TRBD1 on 5 matching bases. The CDR3 is 13 residues long. Between the trimmed V and J ends, which lost 8 bases and 4 bases, there was a span of 12 bases. Germline-derived CDR1 and CDR2 are SNHLY and FYNNEI. This CDR3 is CASGDSRNQPQHF. CDR3 DNA: TGTGCCAGCGGGGACTCGAGGAATCAGCCCCAGCATTTT.

The chain has TRBV30 and TRBJ1-1; D is perhaps TRBD1 (6 bases). CDR3 size: 14 residues. Germline CDR1 is GTSNPN and CDR2 is SVGIG (reference sequence). V lost 4 bases, J lost 2 bases, and 14 bases lay in between. As DNA, the CDR3 is TGTGCCTGGAACACATACAGGGCCAACACTGAAGCTTTCTTT. Translated, it gives CAWNTYRANTEAFF.

This clone was picked up one time. The gene calls are TRBV6-5 and TRBJ1-6, with 11 bases fitting TRBD1. J gave up 11 bases and V 2 bases, and 5 bases lay outside the gene matches. Looked up from germline, CDR1 is MNHEY and CDR2 is SVGAGI. The CDR3 loop spans 15 amino acids. This chain's CDR3 is CASSYSGQGAAPLHF. CDR3 nucleotides: TGTGCCAGCAGTTACAGCGGACAGGGGGCCGCACCCCTCCACTTT.

The rearrangement links TRBV7-9 to TRBJ1-1; D remains ambiguous. From germline, CDR1 is SEHNR and CDR2 FQNEAQ (reference sequence). The CDR3 runs to 14 residues. The V and J ends lost 5 bases and 5 bases respectively, with 15 bases between them. The CDR3 coding sequence is TGTGCCAGCAGCCCCCGCGCGATCTGGACTGAAGCTTTCTTT. It encodes CASSPRAIWTEAFF.

The rearrangement uses TRBV28 and TRBJ2-3, with 8 bases fitting TRBD2. Germline CDR1 is MDHEN and CDR2 is SYDVKM. With 1 base clipped from V and 1 base from J, the junction kept 4 bases outside the gene matches. The CDR3 spans 16 residues. The chain's CDR3 is CASSLYGGGRTDTQYF. The CDR3 DNA reads as TGTGCCAGCAGTTTATACGGGGGGGGCCGCACAGATACGCAGTATTTT.

The V call is TRBV11-2, the J call TRBJ2-3; 10 bases agree with TRBD2. The CDR3 is made up of 19 amino acids. The germline V gene encodes CDR1 SGHAT and CDR2 FQNNGV. V was clipped by 4 bases and J by 3 bases; unmatched bases: 16. The CDR3 nucleotides are TGTGCCAGCAGCTCTCCGACTGCCCAGCGGGGGGGCAGAACAGATACGCAGTATTTT. It is translated as CASSSPTAQRGGRTDTQYF.

This rearrangement joins TRBV10-3 to TRBJ2-2, with a tentative D call TRBD1 (6 bases). V was shortened by 3 bases and J by 1 base, with 9 bases between the two germline ends. The germline V gene has CDR1 ENHRY and CDR2 SYGVKD. The CDR3 has 15 residues. The DNA for the CDR3 is TGTGCCATCAGTGAAACACAGGGGAACACCGGGGAGCTGTTTTTT. Protein: CAISETQGNTGELFF.

The chain combines TRBV3-1 (or the pseudogene TRBV3-2) with TRBJ2-1, with TRBD2 matching over 8 bases. J lost 8 bases, V lost 5 bases, and 11 bases had no gene match. Germline CDR1 is LGHDT and CDR2 is YNNKEL (reference sequence). CDR3 length: 15 residues. This CDR3 is CASSAPGLVNHEQFF. CDR3 nucleotide sequence: TGTGCCAGCAGCGCACCGGGACTAGTAAATCATGAGCAGTTCTTC.